The rows below give T cell receptor beta chains drawn from one sample of a study of T-cell reconstitution after alpha-beta-depleted transplantation in children. TCRdb ran MiXCR on the PCR reads and lists one entry per CDR3 protein. The data show fewer than 250,000 distinct CDR3 sequences, with approximately 15% seen just once and about 45% held by the top ten. The input for sequencing was PBMCs, mostly from graft donor cells, taken 360 days after TCRalphabeta/CD19-depleted stem cell transplant. Receptors originate from a male patient aged 2-9 years who had a stem cell transplant for acute lymphoblastic leukemia, so the T cells may come from the graft donor. Each CDR3 is given with its conserved first and last residue. The order of the fields is V gene, CDR3 protein.

TRBV7-2,CASSLASDSYNEQFF
TRBV4-1,CASSRTGTSGGPLSYEQYF
TRBV5-1,CASSSGQLRGDTQYF
TRBV7-2,CASSLRDSGANVLTF
TRBV5-1,CASSLLAQGDTGELFF
TRBV12-3/TRBV12-4,CASSARLGLAFRNEQFF
TRBV12-3/TRBV12-4,CASTGGGTKNIQYF
TRBV4-1,CASSQALWGTGELFF
TRBV13,CASSQTPDRGRHTEAFF
TRBV3-1,CASSQVSGASQETQYF
TRBV7-2,CASSLARVQDPEAFF
TRBV5-1,CASSWRGLGAYEQYF
TRBV12-3/TRBV12-4,CASSLSQGLEETQYF
TRBV5-4,CASSSGHRIGSSGINEQFF
TRBV7-2,CASSLQTGTGTYEQYF
TRBV21-1,CASSNEQGNQETQYF
TRBV20-1,CSADSETENYGYTF
TRBV24-1,CATSEGDGTTDTQYF
TRBV29-1,CSASLGVNYEQYF
TRBV19,CASSMGRRQPQHF
TRBV12-3/TRBV12-4,CASSRRGEKLFF